Each of the 28 T cell receptor beta chains below was sequenced from the same sample in a study of blood T cell repertoires in COVID-19. Only in-frame clones appear in the TCRdb table, and some are missing; sequencing was by immunoSEQ multiplex PCR. The sample lists around 250,000 clones, roughly nine tenths occurring once. Sequenced sample: peripheral blood. The receptors come from a man younger than 35 with active or convalescent COVID-19.

This clone was picked up a small number of times. This chain uses TRBV14 with TRBJ1-1; D possibly corresponds to TRBD1 (6 bases). Germline CDR1 and CDR2: SGHDN and FVKESK. The CDR3 consists of 13 residues. Trimming shortened V by 6 bases and J by 10 bases, and 18 bases separated the two germline ends. The CDR3 reads CASSPGTLPGAFF. In DNA form, the CDR3 reads TGTGCCAGCAGTCCCGGGACACTCCCTGGAGCTTTCTTT.

The chain uses TRBV6-6 and TRBJ2-5, with D tentatively TRBD2 (6 bases). V was pared by 8 bases and J by 2 bases, with 9 bases between. Germline V gives CDR1 MNHNY, CDR2 SVGAGI (reference sequence). The CDR3 has 12 amino acids. The CDR3 sequence: CASGLPQETQYF. Written as DNA, the CDR3 is TGTGCCAGCGGACTACCACAAGAGACCCAGTACTTC.

The rearrangement links TRBV30 to TRBJ1-2; maybe TRBD1 (5 bases). CDR3 length equals 12 residues. Germline values: CDR1 GTSNPN, CDR2 SVGIG (reference sequence). V shed 4 bases and J shed 7 bases, with 13 bases lying between them. Here the CDR3 reads CAWIENDSGYTF. The CDR3 bases are TGTGCCTGGATTGAGAACGACAGTGGCTACACCTTC.

The chain carries TRBV29-1 and TRBJ1-1; 7 nucleotides line up with TRBD1. This CDR3 region has 18 residues. The V gene's germline CDR1 is SQVTM and CDR2 ANQGSEA. The J segment lost 4 bases and the V segment lost 1 base, leaving 18 bases of the junction unmatched. The CDR3 loop is CSVEGRRGPRTLPTEAFF. The CDR3 nucleotides are TGCAGCGTTGAAGGAAGGAGGGGGCCCCGAACTCTACCCACTGAAGCTTTCTTT.

This clone has more than one count but fewer than ten. V and J are TRBV19 and TRBJ1-5; maybe TRBD1 (5 bases). V lost 5 bases and J 4 bases, leaving 12 bases between the germline ends. CDR1 is LNHDA and CDR2 is SQIVND in the germline V gene (reference sequence). This CDR3 spans 14 amino acids. The CDR3: CASSSRQPNQPQHF. The CDR3 coding sequence is TGTGCCAGTAGTTCACGACAGCCGAATCAGCCCCAGCATTTT.

This chain joins TRBV14 and TRBJ2-1, with 8 bases aligning to TRBD2. Germline loops: CDR1 SGHDN, CDR2 FVKESK. The length of the CDR3 is 19 residues. Unmatched junction bases numbered 17, after V lost 5 bases and J lost 2 bases. The CDR3 DNA is TGTGCCAGCAGCTCTACCGGGACACTCACTAGCGGAACCTACAATGAGCAGTTCTTC. This gives the protein CASSSTGTLTSGTYNEQFF.

The chain uses TRBV9 and TRBJ2-2; weak D call: TRBD2 (5 bases). The V end was cut by 0 bases, the J end by 6 bases, with 12 bases between. Germline V gene data show CDR1 as SGDLS and CDR2 as YYNGEE. The CDR3 is 15 residues long. The CDR3 DNA reads as TGTGCCAGCAGCGTAGGGAGGACCCCGGCCGGGGAGCTGTTTTTT. This gives the protein CASSVGRTPAGELFF.

The chain recombines TRBV7-2 with TRBJ2-5; TRBD1 agrees at 10 bases. Germline CDR1 SGHTA, CDR2 FQGNSA. V shed 5 bases and J 5 bases; nucleotides not matched to a gene: 5. The CDR3 covers 14 residues. The CDR3 loop reads CASSRPGQGETQYF. CDR3 DNA: TGTGCCAGCAGCCGTCCGGGACAGGGGGAGACCCAGTACTTC. The variable domain in full, completed from reference TRBV7-2 and TRBJ2-5, reads GAGVSQSPSNKVTEKGKDVELRCDPISGHTALYWYRQSLGQGLEFLIYFQGNSAPDKSGLPSDRFSAERTGGSVSTLTIQRTQQEDSAVYLCASSRPGQGETQYFGPGTRLLVL.

The V gene is TRBV7-9, the J gene TRBJ1-2, with 9 bases that match TRBD1. Germline CDR1 is SEHNR and CDR2 is FQNEAQ (reference sequence). This CDR3 comprises 14 residues. Trimming took 6 bases from V and 8 from J; bases not matched to a gene: 10. The DNA for the CDR3 is TGTGCCAGCAGACTCGACGGGACAGGGTCCGGCTACACCTTC. This codes for CASRLDGTGSGYTF.

The CDR3 bases are TGTGCCAGCAGCTTAGATCTCCCGCAGGGGGGTAGTTCACCCCTCCACTTT. As protein: CASSLDLPQGGSSPLHF. The chain uses TRBV11-2 and TRBJ1-6; 7 nucleotides agree with TRBD1. This CDR3 contains 17 residues. Trimming cost V 0 bases and J 9 bases; bases outside gene matches: 11. Germline V gene data show CDR1 as SGHAT and CDR2 as FQNNGV.

The chain links TRBV5-1 to TRBJ2-6, with D possibly TRBD1 on 6 matching bases. V dropped 9 bases and J dropped 0 bases, with 16 bases sitting between them. This CDR3 comprises 16 residues. The germline CDR1 and CDR2 sequences are SGHRS and YFSETQ. The CDR3 protein is CATKRTAVSGANVLTF. The CDR3 DNA follows: TGCGCCACTAAAAGGACAGCTGTCTCTGGGGCCAACGTCCTGACTTTC.

The V and J genes are TRBV7-2 and TRBJ1-2; D not certain. Germline V CDR1 and CDR2: SGHTA, FQGNSA. The V end lost 2 bases, the J end lost 1 base, and 11 bases lay between the germline ends. The CDR3 length is 15 residues. As DNA, the CDR3 is TGTGCCAGCAGCTTAAAGGCGCAGGTTAACTATGGCTACACCTTC. This translates into CASSLKAQVNYGYTF.

The chain joins TRBV6-5 to TRBJ2-5; TRBD1 is a possible D gene (6 bases). CDR1 and CDR2 (germline): MNHEY, SVGAGI. V was cut by 10 bases and J by 5 bases, with 17 bases left in between. This CDR3 has 13 residues. The CDR3 coding sequence is TGTGCCACCCAAATCAGGGGCACGGAGACCCAGTACTTC. Translating it yields CATQIRGTETQYF.

J is TRBJ2-7 and V is TRBV6-5; D may be TRBD1 (6 bases). From germline, CDR1 is MNHEY and CDR2 SVGAGI. CDR3 length equals 13 residues. V was trimmed by 6 bases and J by 0 bases, leaving 9 bases between them. CDR3 loop: CASRLTGSYEQYF. CDR3 sequence (DNA): TGTGCCAGCAGACTGACAGGCTCCTACGAGCAGTACTTC.

This chain links TRBV2 with TRBJ2-1; D call uncertain. The V gene lost 9 bases and the J gene lost 8 bases, with 8 bases spanning the gap. Germline V gives CDR1 SNHLY, CDR2 FYNNEI. This CDR3 contains 10 residues. CDR3 sequence reads: CASELYEQFF. CDR3 sequence (DNA): TGTGCCAGTGAACTGTATGAGCAGTTCTTC.

This rearrangement joins TRBV6-1 to TRBJ2-1; TRBD1 matches 8 bases. Per germline, CDR1 MNHNS and CDR2 SASEGT. The CDR3 is made up of 18 amino acids. The junction had 12 bases not matched to a gene; V was cut back by 0 bases and J by 5 bases. CDR3 protein: CASSEAPPGQALNNEQFF. Here the CDR3 DNA reads TGTGCCAGCAGTGAAGCGCCGCCGGGACAGGCTTTAAACAATGAGCAGTTCTTC.

The J gene is TRBJ1-5, the V gene TRBV2, with 7 bases identical to TRBD1. The CDR3 loop spans 17 amino acids. V trimming: 4 bases; J trimming: 5 bases; junction bases outside the gene matches: 14. Germline CDR1 and CDR2: SNHLY and FYNNEI. The CDR3 loop is CASSGPGRTGWDQPQHF. CDR3 nucleotides: TGTGCCAGCAGTGGCCCCGGAAGGACAGGATGGGATCAGCCCCAGCATTTT.

A few counts support this clone. The chain carries TRBV5-5 and TRBJ1-1, with TRBD1 as a possible D gene (5 bases). The V end lost 4 bases, the J end lost 6 bases, and 22 bases lay between the germline ends. The CDR3 sequence is 16 residues long. Germline CDR1 and CDR2: SGHKS and YYEKEE (reference sequence). The CDR3 bases are TGTGCCAGCAGCCCGTCACCTCAGGGTCCTTTGGCTGAAGCTTTCTTT. This codes for CASSPSPQGPLAEAFF.

The V call is TRBV7-2, the J call TRBJ2-1; 8 bases map to TRBD2. This CDR3 contains 17 residues. Germline V gene sequence: CDR1 SGHTA, CDR2 FQGNSA. J gave up 9 bases and V 5 bases, and 18 bases lay outside the gene matches. The CDR3 coding sequence is TGTGCCAGCAGCCAGCCCTACCGGGGACTAGGGTCTATTGAGCAGTTCTTC. Residues: CASSQPYRGLGSIEQFF.

Details on this clone: At one of its ends the junction is not consistent with the germline gene, which may arise from a read error. At the DNA level, this CDR3 is encoded by other sequences in the same sample as well. The chain employs TRBV7-9 and TRBJ1-2; a possible D gene is TRBD1 (5 bases). The germline gives CDR1 SEHNR, CDR2 FQNEAQ (reference sequence). The CDR3 extends over 15 amino acids. Written as DNA, the CDR3 is TGTGCCAGTAGCTTAATTGGGCAGGGAGGTGGTGGCTACACCTTC. It translates to CASSLIGQGGGGYTF.

Only one count was recorded for this clone. The J gene is TRBJ2-1, the V gene TRBV9; 10 nucleotides match TRBD2. This CDR3 is 15 amino acids long. J lost 2 bases, V lost 5 bases, and 4 bases had no gene match. CDR1 is SGDLS, CDR2 YYNGEE, per germline. The CDR3 sequence is CASSSGGLAYNEQFF. In DNA form, the CDR3 reads TGTGCCAGCAGTAGCGGGGGGCTCGCCTACAATGAGCAGTTCTTC.

This clone was found once. The chain combines TRBV4-3 with TRBJ2-1; 11 bases agree with TRBD2. The CDR3 covers 16 residues. Trimming removed 8 bases from V and 3 bases from J; junction bases left unmatched: 9. CDR1 and CDR2 from the germline V gene are LGHNA and YSLEER. This CDR3 is CASVTRLAGNYNEQFF. In DNA, the CDR3 is TGCGCCAGCGTAACCCGACTAGCGGGAAACTACAATGAGCAGTTCTTC.

The chain recombines TRBV7-7 with TRBJ1-1; 9 bases are a match to TRBD1. The germline V gene has CDR1 SSHAT and CDR2 FNYEAQ (reference sequence). This CDR3 comprises 15 residues. V was clipped by 2 bases and J by 1 base; unmatched bases: 2. CDR3 nucleotide sequence: TGTGCCAGCAGCTTATGGACAGGGGAGAACACTGAAGCTTTCTTT. It yields the protein CASSLWTGENTEAFF. Complete variable domain (other parts from reference TRBV7-7 and TRBJ1-1): GAGVSQSPRYKVTKRGQDVTLRCDPISSHATLYWYQQALGQGPEFLTYFNYEAQPDKSGLPSDRFSAERPEGSISTLTIQRTEQRDSAMYRCASSLWTGENTEAFFGQGTRLTVV.

This CDR3 reads CASSRRNRPTTHEELFF. For the CDR3, the DNA is TGTGCCAGCAGCCGGCGCAACAGACCGACCACGCACGAAGAACTGTTTTTT. This sequence joins TRBV7-2 and TRBJ1-4; no definite D call. Trimming stripped 5 bases from V and 12 bases from J, with 28 bases between. CDR1 SGHTA and CDR2 FQGNSA come from the germline V gene. CDR3 length: 17 residues.

The chain has TRBV4-3 and TRBJ2-1, with 9 bases that match TRBD1. Germline V CDR1 and CDR2: LGHNA, YSLEER. The CDR3 totals 14 residues. The V segment lost 0 bases and the J segment 14 bases; nucleotides outside the gene matches: 8. The CDR3 sequence is CASSQEPGQGIEFF. The CDR3, as DNA: TGCGCCAGCAGCCAAGAGCCGGGACAGGGTATCGAGTTCTTC.

The chain carries TRBV2 and TRBJ1-4; tentatively, D is TRBD1 (5 bases). This CDR3 spans 13 amino acids. The germline gives CDR1 SNHLY, CDR2 FYNNEI. V lost 8 bases and J 2 bases, leaving 9 bases between the germline ends. The CDR3 bases are TGTGCCAGCCAGGGAAGCACTAATGAAAAACTGTTTTTT. Protein product: CASQGSTNEKLFF.

V usage is TRBV6-5 and J usage is TRBJ1-4, with D maybe TRBD1 (6 bases). Germline V lookup: CDR1 MNHEY, CDR2 SVGAGI. Trimming removed 4 bases at V and 5 bases at J, with 14 bases between. The CDR3 is 15 residues long. The DNA for the CDR3 is TGTGCCAGCAGTTCCTACAGGGACAAAAATGAAAAACTGTTTTTT. It specifies CASSSYRDKNEKLFF.

The table lists this clone with a count of one. CDR3 region: CASSTRTGVHEQYF. The CDR3 bases are TGTGCCAGTAGTACGCGGACAGGGGTCCACGAGCAGTACTTC. This chain uses TRBV19 with TRBJ2-7; 9 bases fit TRBD1. Trimming cost V 4 bases and J 5 bases; bases outside gene matches: 6. Germline V gene sequence: CDR1 LNHDA, CDR2 SQIVND (reference sequence). This CDR3 is built from 14 residues.